This record covers a single T cell receptor (beta chain). The sample is drawn from a study of blood T cell repertoires in COVID-19. Whole-study context: Some COVID-19 samples were acute and others convalescent; all came from the United States, Italy and Spain. Sample material is recorded as cDNA or gDNA derived from T cells, B-cell-depleted T cells, or PBMCs.

In the original processing: Reference gene primer amplification yielded estimated nucleated cell counts. The assay was immunoSEQ multiplex PCR, and TCRdb's table has in-frame clones only and misses some. D and trimming come from the DNA, and the V and J calls and clone size come from that table. The sample holds 130,000 to 150,000 clones, more than 75% seen once. The sequenced sample consisted of peripheral blood. This TCR was recovered from a man between 45 and 60 years old who had recovered from COVID-19.

The DNA for the CDR3 is TGTGCCAGCAGCAAGGACAGGGGGCGCGGGGAGACCCAGTACTTC. Translating it yields CASSKDRGRGETQYF. The V gene is TRBV9, the J gene TRBJ2-5; 11 bases are shared with TRBD1. The CDR3 totals 15 residues. Germline V gene sequence: CDR1 SGDLS, CDR2 YYNGEE. Trimming cost V 4 bases and J 5 bases; bases outside gene matches: 7.